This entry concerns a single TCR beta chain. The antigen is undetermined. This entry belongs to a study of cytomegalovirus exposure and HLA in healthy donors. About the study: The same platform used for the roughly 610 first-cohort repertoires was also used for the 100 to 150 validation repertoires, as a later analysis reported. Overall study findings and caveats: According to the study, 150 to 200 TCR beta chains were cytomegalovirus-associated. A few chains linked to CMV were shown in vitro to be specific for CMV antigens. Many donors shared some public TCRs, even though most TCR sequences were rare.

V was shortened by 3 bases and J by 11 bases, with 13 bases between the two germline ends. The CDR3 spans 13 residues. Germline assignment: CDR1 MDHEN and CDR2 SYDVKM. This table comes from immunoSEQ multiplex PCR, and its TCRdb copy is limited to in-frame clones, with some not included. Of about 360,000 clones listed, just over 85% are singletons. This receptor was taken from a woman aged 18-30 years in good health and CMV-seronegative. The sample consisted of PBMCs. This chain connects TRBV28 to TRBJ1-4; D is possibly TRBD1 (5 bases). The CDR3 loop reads CASSFGRAEKLFF. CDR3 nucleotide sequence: TGTGCCAGCAGTTTCGGCAGGGCCGAGAAACTGTTTTTT. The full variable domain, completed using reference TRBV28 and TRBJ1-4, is DVKVTQSSRYLVKRTGEKVFLECVQDMDHENMFWYRQDPGLGLRLIYFSYDVKMKEKGDIPEGYSVSREKKERFSLILESASTNQTSMYLCASSFGRAEKLFFGSGTQLSVL.